One sample yielded the 30 T cell receptor beta chains listed below, sequenced in a study of CD8+ T cells in alopecia areata. Isolated RNA was reverse transcribed into cDNA used as the sequencing template. Assay: immunoSEQ multiplex PCR; the TCRdb copy retains only in-frame clones and omits some. This sample carries about 110,000 clones, none of them present only once. Sequencing was performed on lesional skin. These receptors all stem from a C3H/HeJ mouse with alopecia areata. This strain has MHC haplotype H2-k.

Notes on this clone: Gene names and germline refer to mouse. From the germline J gene comes the end of the CDR3, since the read stops 4 residues before it. This rearrangement joins TRBV13-3 to TRBJ2-5; 12 bases are a match to TRBD1. Germline V gene sequence: CDR1 NNHDY, CDR2 SYVADS. The CDR3 runs to 17 residues. The CDR3 loop reads CASSDPGQGAEGDTQYF. The sequenced CDR3 bases are TGTGCCAGCAGTGATCCGGGACAGGGGGCGGAAGGAGAC.

As to this clone: The gene names given are mouse names. Read sequence stops 4 residues before the CDR3 end, and the germline J gene provides the missing end. The chain couples TRBV19 to TRBJ2-1, with D possibly TRBD1 on 6 matching bases. CDR1 and CDR2 from the germline V gene are FNHDT and SITEND (reference sequence). This CDR3 has 13 amino acids. V was trimmed by 6 bases and J by 4 bases, leaving 11 bases between them. CDR3 bases read: TGTGCCAGCACAGGGGTGGGGTATGCT. This translates into CASTGVGYA. The entire CDR3 protein reads CASTGVGYAEQFF.

Only a few counts were recorded for this clone. Gene names and germline refer to mouse. The CDR3 end is not reached by the read, which stops 4 residues before it; the germline J gene fills it in. The V call is TRBV19, the J call TRBJ2-1; TRBD2 matches at 9 bases. The CDR3 contains 16 residues. Germline CDR1 is FNHDT and CDR2 is SITEND (reference sequence). V shed 2 bases and J 0 bases; nucleotides not matched to a gene: 3. CDR3 loop: CASSMRDWDNYAEQFF. The part of the CDR3 DNA that was read is TGTGCCAGCAGTATGAGGGACTGGGATAACTATGCT.

This clone was recorded a few times. Mouse names are used for the genes. The read falls 4 residues short of the CDR3 end, and the missing part is taken from the germline J gene. The rearrangement links TRBV13-1 to TRBJ2-5, with 9 bases matching TRBD2. Per germline, CDR1 NSHNY and CDR2 SYGAGN. CDR3 size: 14 residues. CDR3 protein: CASSERLGDDTQYF. The covered CDR3 bases are TGTGCCAGCAGTGAGCGACTGGGGGATGAC.

As to this clone: The genes are named according to mouse. Read data end 4 residues before the CDR3 end; the end is taken from the germline J gene. The V gene is TRBV5, the J gene TRBJ2-3; 9 bases match TRBD2. The V gene end was trimmed by 0 bases and the J gene end by 0 bases; junction bases not matched to a gene: 4. The CDR3 extends over 17 amino acids. Per germline, CDR1 LGHNA and CDR2 YNLKQL (reference sequence). Incomplete CDR3 DNA: TGTGCCAGCAGCCAAGATCGGGACTGGGCTAGTGCAGAA. It yields the protein CASSQDRDWASAE. The full CDR3 protein is CASSQDRDWASAETLYF.

This clone was counted between two and nine times. Mouse germline and gene names are used. The sequenced fragment ends 4 residues before the CDR3 boundary, so the rest is inferred from the germline J gene. The chain carries TRBV13-3 and TRBJ2-5; TRBD1 is a possible D gene (6 bases). CDR3 size: 14 residues. CDR1 is NNHDY, CDR2 SYVADS, per germline. Deletions cut 4 bases from V and 2 bases from J, with 11 bases between. The CDR3 bases that were read are TGTGCCAGCAGTTCGGGACACATCCAAGAC. Its translation: CASSSGHIQD. The full CDR3 reads CASSSGHIQDTQYF. Together with reference TRBV13-3 and TRBJ2-5, the CDR3 gives the full variable domain: EAAVTQSPRSKVAVTGGKVTLSCHQTNNHDYMYWYRQDTGHGLRLIHYSYVADSTEKGDIPDGYKASRPSQENFSLILELASLSQTAVYFCASSSGHIQDTQYFGPGTRLLVL.

In the case of this clone: Mouse gene names apply. The read halts 4 residues ahead of the CDR3 end, with the missing end drawn from the germline J gene. J is TRBJ2-1 and V is TRBV13-3, with 8 bases that match TRBD1. The CDR3 is 14 residues long. CDR1 is NNHDY, CDR2 SYVADS, per germline. CDR3 protein: CASSEAGGEAEQFF. The DNA read from the CDR3 is TGTGCCAGCAGTGAGGCAGGGGGCGAGGCT.

As for this clone: The germline and genes are mouse ones. The CDR3 extends 4 residues past the end of the read, so its final part is completed from the germline J gene. This chain joins TRBV1 and TRBJ2-1, with TRBD2 identical over 8 bases. Per germline, CDR1 NSQYPW and CDR2 LRSPGD (reference sequence). V lost 0 bases to trimming and J lost 0 bases; unmatched junction nucleotides: 4. The CDR3 loop spans 17 amino acids. The CDR3 DNA, read in part, is TGCACCTGCAGTGCAGATTCGGGGGGGCTTAACTATGCT. It encodes CTCSADSGGLNYA. The whole CDR3 protein reads CTCSADSGGLNYAEQFF. Based on the CDR3 plus reference TRBV1 and TRBJ2-1, the full variable domain is VTLLEQNPRWRLVPRGQAVNLRCILKNSQYPWMSWYQQDLQKQLQWLFTLRSPGDKEVKSLPGADYLATRVTDTELRLQVANMSQGRTLYCTCSADSGGLNYAEQFFGPGTRLTVL.

In its sample, this clone was seen a few times. Mouse gene names apply. The observed sequence ends 4 residues before the CDR3 terminus, with the missing tail filled in from the germline J gene. The chain joins TRBV1 to TRBJ1-4; 7 nucleotides line up with TRBD1. Germline trimming cut 4 bases from V and 0 bases from J; bases unmatched to any gene: 8. This CDR3 comprises 17 residues. The germline CDR1 and CDR2 sequences are NSQYPW and LRSPGD (reference sequence). CDR3 DNA (partial): TGCACCTGCAGTGGAGAGGGGGACAGTATTTCCAACGAA. It yields the protein CTCSGEGDSISNE. The entire CDR3 sequence reads CTCSGEGDSISNERLFF.

This clone showed up just a few times. Genes and germline come from the mouse. This CDR3 is CASGDATGGANTLYF. Partial CDR3 DNA: TGTGCCAGCGGTGATGCGACAGGGGGCGCAAAC. The chain links TRBV13-2 to TRBJ2-4, with 10 bases matching TRBD1. The read falls 4 residues short of the CDR3 end, and the missing part is taken from the germline J gene. Germline CDR1 and CDR2: NNHNN and SYGAGS (reference sequence). The CDR3 consists of 15 residues.

About this clone itself: Here the gene names and germline are mouse. Read sequence stops 4 residues before the CDR3 end, and the germline J gene provides the missing end. This sequence joins TRBV19 and TRBJ1-1, with D possibly TRBD1 on 6 matching bases. Germline V lookup: CDR1 FNHDT, CDR2 SITEND (reference sequence). The CDR3 runs to 12 residues. The sequenced part of the CDR3 DNA is TGTGCCAGCAGTATGGGCAGGGGA. Translation: CASSMGRG. Given in full, the CDR3 is CASSMGRGEVFF.

This clone was observed a handful of times. These gene names are mouse names. The observed sequence ends 4 residues before the CDR3 terminus, with the missing tail filled in from the germline J gene. The rearrangement uses TRBV13-3 and TRBJ2-5; TRBD2 matches 7 bases. Germline CDR1 and CDR2: NNHDY and SYVADS. The J segment lost 2 bases and the V segment lost 0 bases, leaving 9 bases of the junction unmatched. The CDR3 is 17 residues long. The CDR3 DNA, read in part, is TGTGCCAGCAGTGATGCAGGGCGGGGGGGGTTCCAAGAC. This gives the protein CASSDAGRGGFQD. The CDR3 in its entirety is CASSDAGRGGFQDTQYF.

This clone has just a few counts. Germline and genes: mouse. The CDR3 reads CTCSGRDWVSSYEQYF. CDR3 DNA (partial): TGCACCTGCAGTGGCCGGGACTGGGTCAGCTCCTAT. This chain uses TRBV1 with TRBJ2-7; 9 nucleotides agree with TRBD2. The read terminates 4 residues before the CDR3 end, so the remaining end is supplied by the germline J gene. The junction had 7 bases not matched to a gene; V was cut back by 4 bases and J by 0 bases. From germline, CDR1 is NSQYPW and CDR2 LRSPGD (reference sequence). The CDR3 totals 16 residues. The full variable domain, rest sourced from reference TRBV1 and TRBJ2-7, is VTLLEQNPRWRLVPRGQAVNLRCILKNSQYPWMSWYQQDLQKQLQWLFTLRSPGDKEVKSLPGADYLATRVTDTELRLQVANMSQGRTLYCTCSGRDWVSSYEQYFGPGTRLTVL.

Notes on this clone: The gene names here belong to mouse. The read gets to within 4 residues of the CDR3 end, and the germline J gene fills in the rest. The chain uses TRBV13-3 and TRBJ2-1; TRBD2 matches 10 bases. Unmatched junction bases numbered 5, after V lost 2 bases and J lost 3 bases. The CDR3 is 16 residues long. Per germline, CDR1 NNHDY and CDR2 SYVADS. The CDR3 DNA, read in part, is TGTGCCAGCAGTGAGCGGGACTGGGGTATCTATGCT. Translation: CASSERDWGIYA. The entire CDR3 is CASSERDWGIYAEQFF.

On this clone: Gene labels here are mouse ones. The read gets to within 4 residues of the CDR3 end, and the germline J gene fills in the rest. The genes are TRBV13-1 and TRBJ2-7; 11 positions match TRBD2. This CDR3 region has 15 residues. Germline values: CDR1 NSHNY, CDR2 SYGAGN. The sequenced part of the CDR3 DNA is TGTGCCAGCAGTGATAGTGACTGGGGGGGGTAT. This translates into CASSDSDWGGY. The whole CDR3 region reads CASSDSDWGGYEQYF.

This clone was recorded at least ten times. Gene labels here are mouse ones. The read gets to within 4 residues of the CDR3 end, and the germline J gene fills in the rest. The chain combines TRBV17 with TRBJ2-1, with 7 bases that match TRBD2. There are 15 residues in the CDR3. The V gene's germline CDR1 is MNHDT and CDR2 YYDKIL. V shed 2 bases, J shed 0 bases, and the junction held 1 base outside the gene matches. CDR3 DNA (partial): TGTGCTAGCAGTAGACTGGGGGATAACTATGCT. It specifies CASSRLGDNYA. The entire CDR3 protein is CASSRLGDNYAEQFF.

This clone came up many times. Gene names are the mouse ones. The read ends 4 residues shy of where the CDR3 ends; the end is completed using the germline J gene. This chain links TRBV13-3 with TRBJ2-1; 8 bases match TRBD1. This CDR3 has 14 amino acids. CDR1 is NNHDY and CDR2 is SYVADS in the germline V gene. Partial CDR3 DNA: TGTGCCAGCAGTCCTTCGACAGGGGTCGCT. Protein: CASSPSTGVA. The whole CDR3 sequence is CASSPSTGVAEQFF.

This clone was detected only a few times. The germline and genes are mouse ones. The sequenced fragment ends 4 residues before the CDR3 boundary, so the rest is inferred from the germline J gene. The rearrangement links TRBV13-1 to TRBJ2-7; TRBD1 matches at 9 bases. This CDR3 has 13 residues. CDR1 and CDR2 from the germline V gene are NSHNY and SYGAGN. The CDR3 is CASRDRGVYEQYF. Incomplete CDR3 DNA: TGTGCCAGCAGAGACAGGGGGGTATAT.

This clone was picked up a small number of times. The gene symbols are mouse symbols. Coverage ceases 4 residues before the CDR3 finishes, and the germline J gene fills in the end. The chain combines TRBV13-1 with TRBJ2-5; TRBD1 matches at 10 bases. From germline, CDR1 is NSHNY and CDR2 SYGAGN. The CDR3 length is 15 residues. CDR3 amino acids: CASSDSDRGRDTQYF. The DNA read from the CDR3 is TGTGCCAGCAGTGATTCGGACAGGGGGAGAGAC.

This clone occurred a few times. The genes are named according to mouse. The read is 4 residues too short to cover the CDR3 end, so that end is filled in from the germline J gene. V usage is TRBV13-1 and J usage is TRBJ1-1; D may be TRBD1 (6 bases). Per the germline V gene, CDR1 is NSHNY and CDR2 is SYGAGN. CDR3 length: 14 residues. The CDR3 spells CASSDALGGREVFF. The CDR3 bases that were read are TGTGCCAGCAGTGATGCACTGGGGGGGCGA.

This clone showed up just a few times. The listed TCRdb protein conflicts with the DNA translation at residue 9, and the protein shown is translated directly from the DNA. Genes and germline are mouse. The CDR3 is cut off 3 residues early in the read; its end comes from the germline J gene. The V call is TRBV19, the J call TRBJ1-6, with D maybe TRBD1 (5 bases). TRBJ1-6 is assigned to the ORF class and has an uncertain function. V dropped 5 bases and J dropped 7 bases, with 7 bases sitting between them. Per the germline V gene, CDR1 is FNHDT and CDR2 is SITEND (reference sequence). The CDR3 spans 12 residues. CDR3 DNA, as far as it was read: TGTGCCAGCAGCAGGGAGAATTCGCCC. Translation gives CASSRENSP. The whole CDR3 sequence reads CASSRENSPLYF.

A word on this clone: The gene names given are mouse names. Read sequence stops 4 residues before the CDR3 end, and the germline J gene provides the missing end. V usage is TRBV13-2 and J usage is TRBJ2-1; maybe TRBD1 (8 bases). The V gene's germline CDR1 is NNHNN and CDR2 SYGAGS (reference sequence). This CDR3 region has 13 residues. The covered CDR3 bases are TGTGCCAGCGGACAGGGGGGCGTCGCT. Protein product: CASGQGGVA. The entire CDR3 is CASGQGGVAEQFF.

Regarding this clone: Genes and germline are mouse. The CDR3 goes on 4 residues after the read ends, and that part is filled in from the germline J gene. This chain joins TRBV1 and TRBJ2-3; 7 positions agree with TRBD2. The CDR3 length is 14 residues. The V segment lost 3 bases and the J segment 3 bases; nucleotides outside the gene matches: 3. The germline gives CDR1 NSQYPW, CDR2 LRSPGD (reference sequence). CDR3 region: CTCSAGGLAETLYF. The CDR3 bases that were read are TGCACCTGCAGTGCGGGGGGGTTGGCAGAA.

There are many counts of this clone. The protein given in TCRdb and the translation of the DNA differ at residue 13, and the sequence presented here derives from the DNA. Genes and germline come from the mouse. The read falls 3 residues short of the CDR3 end, and the missing part is taken from the germline J gene. Other DNA sequences in this specimen translate into the identical CDR3. The chain recombines TRBV1 with TRBJ1-6; 10 bases align to TRBD1. TRBJ1-6 is identified as an open reading frame with a role that is uncertain. V dropped 1 base and J dropped 4; count of bases not matched to a gene: 1. Germline V gene data show CDR1 as NSQYPW and CDR2 as LRSPGD (reference sequence). This CDR3 is 16 amino acids long. CDR3 loop: CTCSAVGQGYNSPLYF. The sequenced part of the CDR3 DNA is TGCACCTGCAGTGCAGTGGGACAGGGGTATAATTCGCCC.

Regarding this clone: These gene names are mouse names. The sequenced fragment ends 4 residues before the CDR3 boundary, so the rest is inferred from the germline J gene. The rearrangement uses TRBV13-1 and TRBJ2-5; 10 bases align to TRBD2. The germline gives CDR1 NSHNY, CDR2 SYGAGN. J was trimmed by 3 bases and V by 0 bases; bases with no gene match: 4. The CDR3 length is 16 residues. The CDR3 spells CASSDVGLGIQDTQYF. Incomplete CDR3 DNA: TGTGCCAGCAGTGATGTGGGACTGGGGATACAAGAC.

Worth noting for this clone: Here the gene names and germline are mouse. Read sequence stops 4 residues before the CDR3 end, and the germline J gene provides the missing end. The genes are TRBV19 and TRBJ1-1, with TRBD1 as a possible D gene (5 bases). Germline V gives CDR1 FNHDT, CDR2 SITEND (reference sequence). V shed 6 bases and J shed 2 bases, with 8 bases lying between them. The CDR3 loop spans 12 amino acids. The CDR3 sequence is CASIGVNTEVFF. CDR3 bases read: TGTGCCAGCATAGGGGTCAACACA.

For this clone: TCRdb gives a protein that differs at residue 13 from what the DNA encodes, so the protein here is translated from the DNA. Genes and germline come from the mouse. The read stops 3 residues short of the end of the CDR3; the missing end is completed from the germline J gene. The genes are TRBV1 and TRBJ1-6; 7 bases are shared with TRBD1. TRBJ1-6 is an open reading frame, and its role is uncertain. CDR3 size: 16 residues. The germline CDR1 and CDR2 sequences are NSQYPW and LRSPGD (reference sequence). With 2 bases clipped from V and 5 bases from J, the junction kept 6 bases outside the gene matches. This CDR3 is CTCSASQGGDNSPLYF. The CDR3 DNA, read in part, is TGCACCTGCAGTGCATCTCAGGGGGGAGATAATTCGCCC.

This clone was recorded a few times. Gene names are mouse gene names. The read is 4 residues too short to cover the CDR3 end, so that end is filled in from the germline J gene. The gene calls are TRBV13-3 and TRBJ2-4; D may be TRBD1 (6 bases). The V end was cut by 0 bases, the J end by 2 bases, with 10 bases between. Germline V CDR1 and CDR2: NNHDY, SYVADS. The CDR3 has 15 amino acids. The DNA read from the CDR3 is TGTGCCAGCAGTGATGACAGGGATGATCAAAAC. It yields the protein CASSDDRDDQN. The whole CDR3 protein reads CASSDDRDDQNTLYF.

This clone was detected a few times. The germline and genes are mouse ones. The sequenced fragment ends 4 residues before the CDR3 boundary, so the rest is inferred from the germline J gene. The chain carries TRBV1 and TRBJ1-1; D gene uncertain. This CDR3 is 13 amino acids long. Trimming stripped 6 bases from V and 0 bases from J, with 8 bases between. Germline CDR1 and CDR2: NSQYPW and LRSPGD (reference sequence). The CDR3: CTCSPQANTEVFF. The sequenced CDR3 bases are TGCACCTGCAGCCCACAAGCAAACACA.

With regard to this clone: Gene names follow the mouse nomenclature. The read is 4 residues too short to cover the CDR3 end, so that end is filled in from the germline J gene. This sequence joins TRBV17 and TRBJ2-4; no firm D call. Germline V lookup: CDR1 MNHDT, CDR2 YYDKIL. V dropped 3 bases and J dropped 0 bases, with 4 bases sitting between them. The CDR3 totals 13 residues. Here the CDR3 reads CASSSSSQNTLYF. Partial CDR3 DNA: TGTGCTAGCAGTAGTTCTAGTCAAAAC.